This TCR beta chain is from a study of CD8 T cells in Susac syndrome. Germline CDR1 and CDR2: ENHRY and SYGVKD. Between the trimmed V and J ends, which lost 3 bases and 5 bases, there was a span of 16 bases. CDR3 length equals 15 residues. The multiple sclerosis control cohort comprised treatment-naive individuals presenting with stable or active relapsing-remitting disease. It was with random hexamers that 0.5 to 1 ug RNA was reverse transcribed. TCRdb analysed the immunoSEQ multiplex PCR reads with MiXCR anew, one entry per CDR3 protein. The sample yields some 450,000 distinct CDR3 sequences, approximately 89% seen once.

Input material: CD8+ T cells from PBMCs. The chain uses TRBV10-3 and TRBJ2-5; no definite D call. The source is a human donor with multiple sclerosis. This CDR3 reads CAISDSELYEETQYF. The CDR3 DNA sequence: TGTGCCATCAGTGACTCCGAACTCTACGAGGAGACCCAGTACTTC.